A single sample is the source of the 7 T cell receptor beta chains below, sequenced in a study of blood T cell repertoires in COVID-19. Some clones are missing from TCRdb's copy, which holds only in-frame ones; the method was immunoSEQ multiplex PCR. The data contain roughly 220,000 clones, 84% of them singletons. Sequenced material: PBMCs or T cells enriched from blood (not recorded which). The origin of the receptors is a woman aged 35 to 49 who had recovered from COVID-19.

This sequence joins TRBV27 and TRBJ1-1; D not resolved. The length of the CDR3 is 14 residues. The germline V gene encodes CDR1 MNHEY and CDR2 SMNVEV (reference sequence). V lost 6 bases to trimming and J lost 0 bases, with 11 bases between them. The CDR3 protein is CASRSWELNTEAFF. CDR3 bases: TGTGCCAGCAGGTCGTGGGAGCTGAACACTGAAGCTTTCTTT.

The V and J genes are TRBV19 and TRBJ1-5; 10 bases map to TRBD1. CDR1 LNHDA and CDR2 SQIVND come from the germline V gene (reference sequence). V trimming: 6 bases; J trimming: 3 bases; junction bases outside the gene matches: 17. This CDR3 region has 19 residues. The CDR3: CASSLVFEPGQGYNQPQHF. CDR3 bases: TGTGCCAGTAGCCTGGTATTTGAACCGGGACAGGGGTACAATCAGCCCCAGCATTTT.

The rearrangement joins TRBV30 to TRBJ2-1, with TRBD2 matching over 13 bases. Germline CDR1 and CDR2: GTSNPN and SVGIG (reference sequence). With 0 bases clipped from V and 16 bases from J, the junction kept 9 bases outside the gene matches. This CDR3 contains 14 residues. CDR3 sequence reads: CAWSVRTSGSSKFF. As DNA, the CDR3 is TGTGCCTGGAGTGTTCGGACTAGCGGGAGTTCGAAATTCTTC.

The chain carries TRBV19 and TRBJ2-4, with 12 bases aligning to TRBD2. The V gene end was trimmed by 5 bases and the J gene end by 4 bases; junction bases not matched to a gene: 9. Germline V lookup: CDR1 LNHDA, CDR2 SQIVND (reference sequence). The CDR3 contains 17 residues. The DNA of the CDR3 is TGTGCCAGTAGTTTCCCGGGACTAGCGGGTGCTAAAAACATTCAGTACTTC. As protein: CASSFPGLAGAKNIQYF.

The chain links TRBV13 to TRBJ2-1, with TRBD2 matching 7 bases. Germline lookup yields CDR1 PRHDT and CDR2 FYEKMQ (reference sequence). V dropped 5 bases and J dropped 3; count of bases not matched to a gene: 10. The CDR3 runs 16 residues. CDR3 amino acids: CASSLGAGPLYNEQFF. Here the CDR3 DNA reads TGTGCCAGCAGCCTCGGAGCGGGGCCCCTCTACAATGAGCAGTTCTTC.

The chain recombines TRBV7-2 with TRBJ1-4, with a possible D match to TRBD1 (6 bases). The CDR3 is 14 amino acids. The V gene lost 0 bases and the J gene lost 8 bases, with 10 bases spanning the gap. Germline V gene data show CDR1 as SGHTA and CDR2 as FQGNSA. The CDR3 loop is CASSLAGHGEKLFF. In DNA, the CDR3 is TGTGCCAGCAGCTTAGCGGGACACGGAGAAAAACTGTTTTTT.

This chain connects TRBV19 to TRBJ1-1; 10 bases are shared with TRBD1. Germline V CDR1 and CDR2: LNHDA, SQIVND (reference sequence). CDR3 length equals 14 residues. The trim removed 7 bases at V and 6 bases at J, leaving 8 bases unmatched. CDR3 loop: CASTPDRGGAEAFF. DNA for the CDR3: TGTGCCAGTACCCCGGACAGGGGGGGGGCTGAAGCTTTCTTT.